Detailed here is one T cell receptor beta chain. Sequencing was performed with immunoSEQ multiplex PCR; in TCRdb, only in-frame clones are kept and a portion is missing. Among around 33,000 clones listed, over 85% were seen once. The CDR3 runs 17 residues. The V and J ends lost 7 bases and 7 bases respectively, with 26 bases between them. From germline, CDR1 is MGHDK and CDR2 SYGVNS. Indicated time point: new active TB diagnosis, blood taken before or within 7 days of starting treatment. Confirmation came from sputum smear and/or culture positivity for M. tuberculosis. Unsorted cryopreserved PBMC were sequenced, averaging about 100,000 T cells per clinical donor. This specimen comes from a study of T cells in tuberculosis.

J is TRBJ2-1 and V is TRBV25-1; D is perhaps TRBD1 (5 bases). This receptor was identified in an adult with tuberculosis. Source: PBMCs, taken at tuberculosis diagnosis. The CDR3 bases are TGTGCCAGCACAAACTCCTCTGGGCAGGGAAACTTGAATGAGCAGTTCTTC. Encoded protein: CASTNSSGQGNLNEQFF. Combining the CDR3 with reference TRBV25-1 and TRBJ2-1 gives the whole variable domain EADIYQTPRYLVIGTGKKITLECSQTMGHDKMYWYQQDPGMELHLIHYSYGVNSTEKGDLSSESTVSRIRTEHFPLTLESARPSHTSQYLCASTNSSGQGNLNEQFFGPGTRLTVL.